Listed below are T cell receptor beta chains from one sample, sequenced in a study of T-cell reconstitution after alpha-beta-depleted transplantation in children. TCRdb recomputed calls from the PCR reads with MiXCR, one row per CDR3 protein. The sample records around 230,000 distinct CDR3 sequences, roughly 15% being singletons. Here the sequenced sample was PBMCs, mostly from graft donor cells, taken 360 days after TCRalphabeta/CD19-depleted stem cell transplant. The receptors were sampled from a male patient between 2 and 9 years old who had a stem cell transplant for acute lymphoblastic leukemia, so the T cells may come from the graft donor. The CDR3 runs from the conserved cysteine through the conserved F or W. A D gene is named only where the DNA matches it firmly. A row's size may be missing; if present it is once, few, many or a size class.

v_gene: TRBV10-3; abundance: few; d_gene: TRBD1; j_gene: TRBJ2-3; CDR3nt: TGTACCATCAGCTACAGGGGTTCGGCAGATACGCAGTATTTT; CDR3aa: CTISYRGSADTQYF
v_gene: TRBV5-1; abundance: few; d_gene: TRBD1; j_gene: TRBJ1-2; CDR3nt: TGCGCCAGCAGCCGAGGGGACAGGGAGTATGGCTACACCTTC; CDR3aa: CASSRGDREYGYTF
v_gene: TRBV7-2; abundance: NA; d_gene: NA; j_gene: TRBJ2-7; CDR3nt: TGTGCCAGCAGCTTCACAGTCGGGAGCTACGAGCAGTACTTC; CDR3aa: CASSFTVGSYEQYF
v_gene: TRBV7-3; abundance: few; d_gene: TRBD2; j_gene: TRBJ2-5; CDR3nt: TGTGCCAGCAGCCCCCCGCTAGCGGGGGGGAGGGAGACCCAGTACTTC; CDR3aa: CASSPPLAGGRETQYF
v_gene: TRBV5-1; abundance: NA; d_gene: TRBD1; j_gene: TRBJ2-2; CDR3nt: TGCGCCAGCAGCCTCCTAGGACAGGGAAAGAACACCGGGGAGCTGTTTTTT; CDR3aa: CASSLLGQGKNTGELFF
v_gene: TRBV7-8; abundance: NA; d_gene: NA; j_gene: TRBJ2-3; CDR3nt: TGTGCCAGCAGCCCAACATGCCAGGGATTAGATACGCAGTATTTT; CDR3aa: CASSPTCQGLDTQYF
v_gene: TRBV24-1; abundance: few; d_gene: NA; j_gene: TRBJ2-7; CDR3nt: TGTGCCACCGATCGATGGTACGAGCAGTACTTC; CDR3aa: CATDRWYEQYF
v_gene: TRBV7-2; abundance: many; d_gene: NA; j_gene: TRBJ2-7; CDR3nt: TGTGCCAGCAGCATTACAGGGTTCTCCTACGAGCAGTACTTC; CDR3aa: CASSITGFSYEQYF
v_gene: TRBV20-1; abundance: many; d_gene: TRBD2; j_gene: TRBJ2-1; CDR3nt: TGCAGTGCTAGAGGTGGACTAGCGGACAATGAGCAGTTCTTC; CDR3aa: CSARGGLADNEQFF
v_gene: TRBV5-1; abundance: few; d_gene: NA; j_gene: TRBJ2-3; CDR3nt: TGCGCCAGCCGAAACTCACAGGGAACAGATACGCAGTATTTT; CDR3aa: CASRNSQGTDTQYF
v_gene: TRBV5-6; abundance: few; d_gene: TRBD1; j_gene: TRBJ1-2; CDR3nt: TGTGCCAGCAGCTTGATGGGCCAACGACAGGGGGCAGAAACCTTC; CDR3aa: CASSLMGQRQGAETF
v_gene: TRBV29-1; abundance: few; d_gene: NA; j_gene: TRBJ1-6; CDR3nt: TGCAGCGTGGGCGAGTCTCTAGGCTCACCCCTCCACTTT; CDR3aa: CSVGESLGSPLHF
v_gene: TRBV19; abundance: few; d_gene: TRBD2; j_gene: TRBJ2-7; CDR3nt: TGTGCCAGTAGTTTACGAGGGGACGTCGGGAGGGAGCAGTACTTC; CDR3aa: CASSLRGDVGREQYF
v_gene: TRBV5-1; abundance: NA; d_gene: NA; j_gene: TRBJ2-7; CDR3nt: TGCGCCAGCAGCATCGCGGGGACAAACTCCTACGAGCAGTACTTC; CDR3aa: CASSIAGTNSYEQYF
v_gene: TRBV7-9; abundance: few; d_gene: NA; j_gene: TRBJ2-5; CDR3nt: TGTGCCAGCAGCTCTCGACCGCCGTGGTACCAAGAGACCCAGTACTTC; CDR3aa: CASSSRPPWYQETQYF
v_gene: TRBV6-5; abundance: few; d_gene: TRBD2; j_gene: TRBJ2-5; CDR3nt: TGTGCCAGCAGTTACTCGGCCGGGGGGAACGGGGAGACCCAGTACTTC; CDR3aa: CASSYSAGGNGETQYF
v_gene: TRBV6-1; abundance: NA; d_gene: TRBD1; j_gene: TRBJ2-7; CDR3nt: TGTGCCAGCAGGTCCGGACAGGGCCGCGAGCAGTACTTC; CDR3aa: CASRSGQGREQYF
v_gene: TRBV6-9; abundance: NA; d_gene: NA; j_gene: TRBJ2-2; CDR3nt: TGTGCCAGCAGTTATTCGAGTGCAGCGGGCGAGAACACCGGGGAGCTGTTTTTT; CDR3aa: CASSYSSAAGENTGELFF
v_gene: TRBV4-1; abundance: few; d_gene: NA; j_gene: TRBJ2-7; CDR3nt: TGCGCCAGCAGCCAAGCCGGGGATCGAACTTACGAGCAGTACTTC; CDR3aa: CASSQAGDRTYEQYF
v_gene: TRBV3-1; abundance: few; d_gene: NA; j_gene: TRBJ1-5; CDR3nt: TGTGCCAGCAGCCAAGATTCGCTTTGGCAGCCCCAGCATTTT; CDR3aa: CASSQDSLWQPQHF
v_gene: TRBV27; abundance: many; d_gene: NA; j_gene: TRBJ2-7; CDR3nt: TGTGCCAGCAGTTTATCGTCAGGGATCCCCTCCTACGAGCAGTACTTC; CDR3aa: CASSLSSGIPSYEQYF
v_gene: TRBV12-3/TRBV12-4; abundance: NA; d_gene: NA; j_gene: TRBJ2-1; CDR3nt: TGTGCCAGCAGCCCGAGGACGGATCATAATGAGCAGTTCTTC; CDR3aa: CASSPRTDHNEQFF
v_gene: TRBV5-5; abundance: few; d_gene: TRBD1; j_gene: TRBJ2-5; CDR3nt: TGTGCCAGCAGTTTCCTGACAGGGGGCTTTTCAGAGACCCAGTACTTC; CDR3aa: CASSFLTGGFSETQYF
v_gene: TRBV4-3; abundance: few; d_gene: NA; j_gene: TRBJ2-1; CDR3nt: TGCGCCAGCAGCCAAGATTGGGCGGGAATCTACAATGAGCAGTTCTTC; CDR3aa: CASSQDWAGIYNEQFF
v_gene: TRBV6-5; abundance: few; d_gene: NA; j_gene: TRBJ1-1; CDR3nt: TGTGCCAGCATTAAAGGCGGAGGAAACACTGAAGCTTTCTTT; CDR3aa: CASIKGGGNTEAFF
v_gene: TRBV4-1; abundance: NA; d_gene: NA; j_gene: TRBJ2-5; CDR3nt: TGCGCCAGCAGCCAAGGGGGATTGGAGACCCAGTACTTC; CDR3aa: CASSQGGLETQYF
v_gene: TRBV12-3/TRBV12-4; abundance: few; d_gene: NA; j_gene: TRBJ2-1; CDR3nt: TGTGCCAGCGTTAAATTCCCTTCGGAGGAGCAGTTCTTC; CDR3aa: CASVKFPSEEQFF
v_gene: TRBV5-1; abundance: few; d_gene: TRBD2; j_gene: TRBJ2-7; CDR3nt: TGCGCCAGCAGCCAGGCCCCTCTCGGCGGGGGTTCCTACGAGCAGTACTTC; CDR3aa: CASSQAPLGGGSYEQYF
v_gene: TRBV20-1; abundance: few; d_gene: NA; j_gene: TRBJ2-7; CDR3nt: TGCAGTGCCAAAGGACAGAAAGACAGCCCCTACGAGCAGTACTTC; CDR3aa: CSAKGQKDSPYEQYF
v_gene: TRBV18; abundance: NA; d_gene: NA; j_gene: TRBJ1-1; CDR3nt: TGTGCCAGCTCAAAATCAGGAACCATGAACACTGAAGCTTTCTTT; CDR3aa: CASSKSGTMNTEAFF
v_gene: TRBV29-1; abundance: NA; d_gene: NA; j_gene: TRBJ2-1; CDR3nt: TGCAGCGTTTCCTACAATGAGCAGTTCTTC; CDR3aa: CSVSYNEQFF
v_gene: TRBV5-5; abundance: NA; d_gene: TRBD1; j_gene: TRBJ1-2; CDR3nt: TGTGCCAGCAGCCTCCCGGGACAGAGTACTGTCTATGGCTACACCTTC; CDR3aa: CASSLPGQSTVYGYTF
v_gene: TRBV7-2; abundance: few; d_gene: NA; j_gene: TRBJ2-2; CDR3nt: TGTGCCAGCAGCCCCTGGGTTCAGAACACCGGGGAGCTGTTTTTT; CDR3aa: CASSPWVQNTGELFF
v_gene: TRBV6-1; abundance: NA; d_gene: NA; j_gene: TRBJ2-5; CDR3nt: TGTGCCAGCAGTGAAGCTGGGTCAGGGCTTCGGGAGACCCAGTACTTC; CDR3aa: CASSEAGSGLRETQYF
v_gene: TRBV6-1; abundance: NA; d_gene: NA; j_gene: TRBJ2-3; CDR3nt: TGTGCCAGCACCTACGGGGGACGCACAGATACGCAGTATTTT; CDR3aa: CASTYGGRTDTQYF
v_gene: TRBV7-9; abundance: NA; d_gene: NA; j_gene: TRBJ2-7; CDR3nt: TGTGCCAGCAGCCAAAAAGGATTTAGGCCTTACGAGCAGTACTTC; CDR3aa: CASSQKGFRPYEQYF
v_gene: TRBV12-3/TRBV12-4; abundance: NA; d_gene: NA; j_gene: TRBJ1-1; CDR3nt: TGTGCCAGCAGTTTAGTAATCTGGGTCCAGGCTGTGAATATGAACACTGAAGCTTTCTTT; CDR3aa: CASSLVIWVQAVNMNTEAFF
v_gene: TRBV2; abundance: NA; d_gene: NA; j_gene: TRBJ2-2; CDR3nt: TGTGCCAGCACCGCTGGAGGGCCGCGAATACCCACCGGGGAGCTGTTTTTT; CDR3aa: CASTAGGPRIPTGELFF
v_gene: TRBV29-1; abundance: NA; d_gene: NA; j_gene: TRBJ2-2; CDR3nt: TGCAGCGTTGGCGGAGGGGCCGGGGAGCTGTTTTTT; CDR3aa: CSVGGGAGELFF
v_gene: TRBV27; abundance: NA; d_gene: TRBD1; j_gene: TRBJ1-2; CDR3nt: TGTGCCAGCAGTTCCCCCCTACAGGGGAGCGGCTACACCTTC; CDR3aa: CASSSPLQGSGYTF
v_gene: TRBV28; abundance: few; d_gene: TRBD2; j_gene: TRBJ2-7; CDR3nt: TGTGCCAGCAGTTTAGCGGGAGTGGCCTACGAGCAGTACTTC; CDR3aa: CASSLAGVAYEQYF
v_gene: TRBV15; abundance: few; d_gene: NA; j_gene: TRBJ2-5; CDR3nt: TGTGCCACCAGCAGAGATCCAGGGATTGGGGAGACCCAGTACTTC; CDR3aa: CATSRDPGIGETQYF
v_gene: TRBV12-3/TRBV12-4; abundance: NA; d_gene: TRBD1; j_gene: TRBJ2-1; CDR3nt: TGTGCCAGCAGTTTAGTGGACAGGGGGCTTTATGAGCAGTTCTTC; CDR3aa: CASSLVDRGLYEQFF
v_gene: TRBV12-3/TRBV12-4; abundance: NA; d_gene: TRBD1; j_gene: TRBJ1-1; CDR3nt: TGTGCCAGCAGTTCTGGACAGGGTGGACCCATGAACACTGAAGCTTTCTTT; CDR3aa: CASSSGQGGPMNTEAFF
v_gene: TRBV2; abundance: NA; d_gene: TRBD1; j_gene: TRBJ2-6; CDR3nt: TGTGCCAGCAGTGAAGCGTTGGGGGACAGTGCATCTGGGGCCAACGTCCTGACTTTC; CDR3aa: CASSEALGDSASGANVLTF
v_gene: TRBV14; abundance: few; d_gene: NA; j_gene: TRBJ1-6; CDR3nt: TGTGCCAGCAGCCAAGAAGGGAATTCACCCCTCCACTTT; CDR3aa: CASSQEGNSPLHF
v_gene: TRBV29-1; abundance: many; d_gene: NA; j_gene: TRBJ1-4; CDR3nt: TGCAGCGTTGAGTCTTCAGCTAATGAAAAACTGTTTTTT; CDR3aa: CSVESSANEKLFF
v_gene: TRBV10-1; abundance: NA; d_gene: NA; j_gene: TRBJ2-1; CDR3nt: TGCGCCAGCGGGAGGTCCTACAATGAGCAGTTCTTC; CDR3aa: CASGRSYNEQFF
v_gene: TRBV6-1; abundance: NA; d_gene: NA; j_gene: TRBJ1-1; CDR3nt: TGTGCCAGCATTGTTAACCAACAGGGGAACACTGAAGCTTTCTTT; CDR3aa: CASIVNQQGNTEAFF
v_gene: TRBV20-1; abundance: NA; d_gene: NA; j_gene: TRBJ2-7; CDR3nt: TGCAGTGCTCCCGAAGGAGGGCGCGTTGCCTACGAGCAGTACTTC; CDR3aa: CSAPEGGRVAYEQYF
v_gene: TRBV7-2; abundance: NA; d_gene: NA; j_gene: TRBJ2-5; CDR3nt: TGTGCCAGCAGCCTCGCGGGCAGGACCTCGGAGACCCAGTACTTC; CDR3aa: CASSLAGRTSETQYF
v_gene: TRBV20-1; abundance: few; d_gene: TRBD2; j_gene: TRBJ2-3; CDR3nt: TGCAGTGCTAGAATACTAGCGGGAGTTATAGATACGCAGTATTTT; CDR3aa: CSARILAGVIDTQYF
v_gene: TRBV20-1; abundance: NA; d_gene: TRBD1; j_gene: TRBJ2-3; CDR3nt: TGCAGTGCTAGAGCGGGACAGCCCACAGATACGCAGTATTTT; CDR3aa: CSARAGQPTDTQYF